Listed below are T cell receptor beta chains from one sample, sequenced in a study of shared clonotypes between healthy human individuals. Data came from immunoSEQ multiplex PCR; TCRdb stores just in-frame clones and leaves some out. There are 2 million to 2.5 million clones in the sample; about 94% occur only once, and 0.13% lies in the top ten. The sample comprised naive CD4+ T cells sorted from blood. The receptor set was obtained from a man between 18 and 29 years old in good health. CDR3s include the opening cysteine and the closing phenylalanine or tryptophan. The order of the fields is D gene, J gene, V gene, clone size, CDR3 DNA, CDR3 protein. A D gene is named only where the DNA matches it firmly. Size values are once, few and many counts, or a class for expanded clones, and some rows have none.

. TRBJ1-5 TRBV6-5 . TGTGCCAGCGGGGGGCAGGGTCAGCCCCAGCATTTT CASGGQGQPQHF
. TRBJ1-1 TRBV28 . TGTGCCAGCACTGCCCGGGGGGCTATGAACACTGAAGCTTTCTTT CASTARGAMNTEAFF
. TRBJ1-1 TRBV30 . TGTGCCTGGATGAGAAGATCGAACACTGAAGCTTTCTTT CAWMRRSNTEAFF
. TRBJ1-6 TRBV30 . TGTGCCTGGAGTAGAGACAGGACGAGCTCCTATAATTCACCCCTCCACTTT CAWSRDRTSSYNSPLHF
TRBD2 TRBJ2-5 TRBV28 . TGTGCCAGCAGCTTAGCGGGGGCCGGACTTCAAGAGACCCAGTACTTC CASSLAGAGLQETQYF
TRBD1 TRBJ1-2 TRBV5-1 . TGCGCCAGCAGCGCTGACAGGGGGCTCGGCTACACCTTC CASSADRGLGYTF
TRBD1 TRBJ1-1 TRBV10-2 . TGCGCCAGCAGCTTACCGGGACAGGGAGCTTTCTTT CASSLPGQGAFF
TRBD2 TRBJ2-7 TRBV5-1 . TGCGCCAGCAGCTTGGGGTTGGCGGGGGGGCCGGCGGGCGAGCAGTACTTC CASSLGLAGGPAGEQYF
. TRBJ2-7 TRBV5-1 . TGCGCCAGCAGCTTGGGCGGGACGGTGATCTACGAGCAGTACTTC CASSLGGTVIYEQYF
. TRBJ2-5 TRBV5-1 . TGCGCCAGCAGCTTCAACGCAGGAGGGGGTTCGTCTGAGACCCAGTACTTC CASSFNAGGGSSETQYF
. TRBJ2-7 TRBV4-1 . TGCGCCAGCAGCCAAAAAGGGGGGGCGAACCTCGCCTACGAGCAGTACTTC CASSQKGGANLAYEQYF
TRBD1 TRBJ1-4 TRBV28 once TGTGCCAGCAGTTTTCTGGGACAGGGGGCGAAACTTGATGAAAAACTGTTTTTT CASSFLGQGAKLDEKLFF
TRBD2 TRBJ2-1 TRBV6-1 . TGTGCCAGCAGGACCCTAGCGGGAGGGCGGAATGAGCAGTTCTTC CASRTLAGGRNEQFF
. TRBJ1-6 TRBV6-4 . TGTGCCAGCAGTGCCGGGGGTTATAATTCACCCCTCCACTTT CASSAGGYNSPLHF
. TRBJ2-5 TRBV6-5 . TGTGCCAGCAGAGTCGTAGCCTGGTACCAAGAGACCCAGTACTTC CASRVVAWYQETQYF
TRBD1 TRBJ2-7 TRBV5-6 . TGTGCCAGCAGCATACGGACAGGGTTACCCTCCTACGAGCAGTACTTC CASSIRTGLPSYEQYF
TRBD2 TRBJ2-7 TRBV4-1 . TGCGCCAGCAGCCAATACGGACTAGCGGGAGACTACGAGCAGTACTTC CASSQYGLAGDYEQYF
. TRBJ1-2 TRBV28 . TGTGCCAGCAGTTCCGCAGGGAACAATAAGCCTGGCTACACCTTC CASSSAGNNKPGYTF
TRBD2 TRBJ2-7 TRBV7-2 . TGTGCCAGCAGCTCCCGCAAACTAGCGGGAGGGAATTACGAGCAGTACTTC CASSSRKLAGGNYEQYF
. TRBJ2-1 TRBV5-8 . TGTGCCAGCAGCTTGGACCTTGGGGACCAGGGGTCCAATGAGCAGTTCTTC CASSLDLGDQGSNEQFF
TRBD1 TRBJ2-1 TRBV9 . TGTGCCAGCAGCGTAGCGGCAGGGGGCTTAAATGAGCAGTTCTTC CASSVAAGGLNEQFF
TRBD1 TRBJ2-2 TRBV19 . TGTGCCAGCCAGGGGGCTGCTTTGGGCACCGGGGAGCTGTTTTTT CASQGAALGTGELFF
TRBD2 TRBJ2-7 TRBV14 . TGTGCCAGCAGCCAAGACCTAGCGGGATGGAGGATGGCAAAGCAGTACTTC CASSQDLAGWRMAKQYF
. TRBJ2-1 TRBV18 . TGTGCCAGCTCACCAGTGGCGGGTGACAATGAGCAGTTCTTC CASSPVAGDNEQFF
. TRBJ1-2 TRBV5-1 . TGCGCCAGCAGGGAAGCCCCGCCGGGGTATGGCTACACCTTC CASREAPPGYGYTF
TRBD1 TRBJ1-6 TRBV5-1 once TGCGCCAGCAGCCCTGGACAGGCTAATTCACCCCTCCACTTT CASSPGQANSPLHF
. TRBJ1-5 TRBV10-3 . TGTGCCATCACCGGGGGCCCCAATCAGCCCCAGCATTTT CAITGGPNQPQHF
. TRBJ2-2 TRBV25-1 . TGTGCCAGCAGGGAGGGAGCTTCCGGGGAGCTGTTTTTT CASREGASGELFF
TRBD1 TRBJ2-2 TRBV5-6 once TGTGCCAGCAGCGGGTACAGGGGAAACACCGGGGAGCTGTTTTTT CASSGYRGNTGELFF
. TRBJ1-1 TRBV30 once TGTGCCTGGAGTGATCGGTGGAGGGGGGTCACTGAAGCTTTCTTT CAWSDRWRGVTEAFF
. TRBJ2-5 TRBV11-3 . TGTGCCAGCAGCTTAGACGGTGAGACCCAGTACTTC CASSLDGETQYF
. TRBJ1-6 TRBV5-4 few TGTGCCAGCAGCTTGGAGCTAGGCAATTCACCCCTCCACTTT CASSLELGNSPLHF
. TRBJ2-1 TRBV25-1 . TGTGCCAGCAGTGAATATCCACTGGGGGGCTCCTACAATGAGCAGTTCTTC CASSEYPLGGSYNEQFF
. TRBJ2-5 TRBV5-1 . TGCGCCAGCAGCTCTGAATCTTCAATCCGAGAGACCCAGTACTTC CASSSESSIRETQYF
. TRBJ1-2 TRBV11-1 . TGTGCCAGCAGCCCGGGACCGGAATATGGCTACACCTTC CASSPGPEYGYTF
. TRBJ2-7 TRBV27 . TGTGCCAGCAGTTTAAGGCTGGGGCGTCAACCCTACGAGCAGTACTTC CASSLRLGRQPYEQYF
TRBD2 TRBJ2-1 TRBV5-1 . TGCGCCAGCAGCTTTAGCGGGGGGAAATACAATGAGCAGTTCTTC CASSFSGGKYNEQFF